These 28 T cell receptor beta chains share one sample of origin, sequenced in a study of cytomegalovirus exposure and HLA in healthy donors. The PCR used 60 Vbeta and 13 Jbeta primers. Data came from immunoSEQ multiplex PCR; TCRdb stores just in-frame clones and leaves some out. The sample lists under 200,000 clones; 68% were seen once. Input material: PBMCs. These receptors originate from a man aged 50 or older in good health and CMV-seronegative.

The V gene is TRBV7-2, the J gene TRBJ2-5; 8 bases align to TRBD2. V trimming: 5 bases; J trimming: 4 bases; junction bases outside the gene matches: 9. CDR1 is SGHTA, CDR2 FQGNSA, per germline. CDR3 size: 15 residues. CDR3 sequence reads: CASSPGGAGGETQYF. The CDR3 DNA follows: TGTGCCAGCAGCCCTGGCGGGGCGGGGGGAGAGACCCAGTACTTC. Supplemented by reference TRBV7-2 and TRBJ2-5, the full variable domain reads GAGVSQSPSNKVTEKGKDVELRCDPISGHTALYWYRQSLGQGLEFLIYFQGNSAPDKSGLPSDRFSAERTGGSVSTLTIQRTQQEDSAVYLCASSPGGAGGETQYFGPGTRLLVL.

The V call is TRBV6-6, the J call TRBJ1-5; D is unresolved. This CDR3 spans 15 amino acids. The V end was cut by 7 bases, the J end by 2 bases, with 15 bases between. CDR1 MNHNY and CDR2 SVGAGI come from the germline V gene (reference sequence). DNA for the CDR3: TGTGCCAGCATCCAACGGCAGCAGGGCAATCAGCCCCAGCATTTT. Residues: CASIQRQQGNQPQHF.

The V and J genes are TRBV2 and TRBJ1-5, with D perhaps TRBD1 (6 bases). The CDR3 has 13 amino acids. Germline loops: CDR1 SNHLY, CDR2 FYNNEI. Trimming cost V 7 bases and J 2 bases, with 9 bases left between them. The DNA for the CDR3 is TGTGCCAGCACCAGGGGAGGCAATCAGCCCCAGCATTTT. Translating gives CASTRGGNQPQHF.

The chain carries TRBV5-6 and TRBJ2-3; a weak D match, TRBD1 (5 bases). CDR3 length equals 16 residues. Looked up from germline, CDR1 is SGHDT and CDR2 is YYEEEE. The germline V and J ends were trimmed by 0 bases and 5 bases, with 16 bases remaining between them. CDR3 sequence: CASSLVAGLTGDTQYF. The CDR3 DNA is TGTGCCAGCAGCTTGGTCGCCGGGCTAACAGGAGATACGCAGTATTTT.

The chain uses TRBV25-1 and TRBJ2-7, with 12 bases that match TRBD1. V gave up 7 bases and J gave up 1 base; unmatched junction bases: 5. The germline V gene has CDR1 MGHDK and CDR2 SYGVNS. The CDR3 length is 15 residues. The CDR3 nucleotides are TGTGCCAGCACCGAGGGACAGGGGGCATCCTACGAGCAGTACTTC. Its protein is CASTEGQGASYEQYF.

This clone was seen a few times. The chain has TRBV7-3 and TRBJ2-3, with 10 bases that match TRBD2. The J segment lost 0 bases and the V segment lost 5 bases, leaving 5 bases of the junction unmatched. This CDR3 region has 16 residues. Per the germline V gene, CDR1 is SGHTA and CDR2 is FQGTGA. The CDR3 DNA reads as TGTGCCAGCAGCCAAAGAGCGGGGGGGAGCACAGATACGCAGTATTTT. It is translated as CASSQRAGGSTDTQYF.

The chain recombines TRBV4-2 with TRBJ1-4; 8 bases are shared with TRBD1. Unmatched junction bases numbered 1, after V lost 1 base and J lost 6 bases. There are 14 residues in the CDR3. Germline CDR1 reads LGHNA; CDR2 reads YNFKEQ. The DNA for the CDR3 is TGTGCCAGCAGCCAAGCAGGGGGCGATGAAAAACTGTTTTTT. This codes for CASSQAGGDEKLFF.

This chain uses TRBV6-5 with TRBJ1-3; weak D call: TRBD1 (5 bases). This CDR3 is built from 16 residues. Trimming removed 0 bases at V and 4 bases at J, with 13 bases between. From germline, CDR1 is MNHEY and CDR2 SVGAGI. CDR3 nucleotides: TGTGCCAGCAGTTACTCGATGAACAGGCAAGGAAACACCATATATTTT. Its protein is CASSYSMNRQGNTIYF.

The CDR3 loop is CASRDRPLYEQYF. DNA for the CDR3: TGTGCCAGCCGGGACAGGCCTCTCTACGAGCAGTACTTC. The chain recombines TRBV6-1 with TRBJ2-7, with TRBD1 matching 8 bases. The CDR3 covers 13 residues. The J segment lost 3 bases and the V segment lost 8 bases, leaving 6 bases of the junction unmatched. The V gene's germline CDR1 is MNHNS and CDR2 SASEGT.

The gene calls are TRBV27 and TRBJ2-1; 11 positions match TRBD2. CDR1 and CDR2 (germline): MNHEY, SMNVEV (reference sequence). After removal of 7 bases from V and 7 bases from J, the junction contained 9 bases not matched to a gene. This CDR3 contains 15 residues. CDR3: CASKGVAGGRNEQFF. The CDR3 region has the DNA TGTGCCAGCAAAGGGGTAGCGGGGGGGCGTAATGAGCAGTTCTTC.

The rearrangement uses TRBV4-1 and TRBJ2-5, with D uncertain. The last part of the DNA fits TRBJ2-7 better; the J call may be wrong. This CDR3 is built from 12 residues. Germline values: CDR1 MGHRA, CDR2 YSYEKL. CDR3 loop: CASSHHSYEQYF. CDR3 nucleotides: TGCGCCAGCAGCCACCACTCCTACGAGCAGTACTTC.

The chain couples TRBV5-8 to TRBJ2-1, with a weak D call TRBD2 (7 bases). Germline lookup yields CDR1 SGHTS and CDR2 YDEGEE. The V end lost 6 bases, the J end lost 3 bases, and 19 bases lay between the germline ends. This CDR3 comprises 16 residues. CDR3 loop: CASTPRGAYSYNEQFF. CDR3 coding DNA: TGTGCCAGCACTCCTCGGGGGGCGTATAGCTACAATGAGCAGTTCTTC.

The chain employs TRBV5-6 and TRBJ2-3; D possibly corresponds to TRBD2 (5 bases). CDR3 length equals 15 residues. V was cut by 2 bases and J by 5 bases, with 15 bases left in between. Germline CDR1 and CDR2: SGHDT and YYEEEE. In DNA form, the CDR3 reads TGTGCCAGCAGCTTCGACGGAGGTACCATAGATACGCAGTATTTT. Residues: CASSFDGGTIDTQYF.

The chain uses TRBV7-8 and TRBJ1-5, with TRBD1 matching 9 bases. CDR3 length: 18 amino acids. V gave up 4 bases and J gave up 0 bases; unmatched junction bases: 10. Germline CDR1 SGHVS, CDR2 FQNEAQ. The CDR3: CASSSRPGQGHSNQPQHF. The DNA of the CDR3 is TGTGCCAGCAGCTCTAGACCCGGACAGGGGCATAGCAATCAGCCCCAGCATTTT.

The chain recombines TRBV28 with TRBJ1-5, with D possibly TRBD1 on 6 matching bases. The CDR3 runs 15 residues. Germline CDR1 and CDR2: MDHEN and SYDVKM. Trimming shortened V by 7 bases and J by 7 bases, and 20 bases separated the two germline ends. CDR3: CASKGGGMLIQPQHF. The CDR3 bases are TGTGCCAGCAAGGGGGGGGGTATGCTAATACAGCCCCAGCATTTT.

The V gene is TRBV4-1, the J gene TRBJ2-5; TRBD2 matches at 9 bases. J lost 4 bases, V lost 0 bases, and 6 bases had no gene match. Germline CDR1 and CDR2: MGHRA and YSYEKL. The CDR3 is 16 amino acids. The CDR3: CASSQDGSGGRETQYF. The CDR3, as DNA: TGCGCCAGCAGCCAAGATGGTAGCGGGGGCCGAGAGACCCAGTACTTC.

Note on this clone: Other DNA sequences in this specimen translate into the identical CDR3. The V gene is TRBV5-1, the J gene TRBJ2-5; TRBD1 matches 7 bases. The CDR3 extends over 14 amino acids. Unmatched junction bases numbered 1, after V lost 0 bases and J lost 2 bases. Germline CDR1 reads SGHRS; CDR2 reads YFSETQ. Here the CDR3 DNA reads TGCGCCAGCAGCTTGGCGGGACAGCAAGAGACCCAGTACTTC. Protein: CASSLAGQQETQYF. Drawing the rest from reference TRBV5-1 and TRBJ2-5, the complete variable domain is KAGVTQTPRYLIKTRGQQVTLSCSPISGHRSVSWYQQTPGQGLQFLFEYFSETQRNKGNFPGRFSGRQFSNSRSEMNVSTLELGDSALYLCASSLAGQQETQYFGPGTRLLVL.

This chain joins TRBV6-1 and TRBJ1-4, with 9 positions matching TRBD1. Germline loops: CDR1 MNHNS, CDR2 SASEGT. V lost 4 bases and J lost 10; bases outside the gene matches: 16. This CDR3 is built from 17 residues. DNA for the CDR3: TGTGCCAGCAGTGGACCAACAGGGGGCGCGGGATCTGGAAAACTGTTTTTT. Translated, it gives CASSGPTGGAGSGKLFF.

J is TRBJ2-7 and V is TRBV6-5; 10 bases match TRBD1. Per germline, CDR1 MNHEY and CDR2 SVGAGI. Germline trimming cut 5 bases from V and 0 bases from J; bases unmatched to any gene: 4. The CDR3 sequence is 15 residues long. This CDR3 reads CASSTGQGVSYEQYF. CDR3 sequence (DNA): TGTGCCAGCAGTACCGGACAGGGGGTCTCCTACGAGCAGTACTTC.

This clone was counted between two and nine times. This chain uses TRBV5-1 with TRBJ2-1; 7 positions agree with TRBD1. The CDR3 is 21 residues long. Trimming removed 1 base from V and 0 bases from J; junction bases left unmatched: 19. Germline lookup yields CDR1 SGHRS and CDR2 YFSETQ. CDR3 sequence reads: CASSLLLSRDSRMSSYNEQFF. In DNA, the CDR3 is TGCGCCAGCAGCTTGTTGTTGTCTCGGGACAGCCGGATGAGCTCCTACAATGAGCAGTTCTTC.

This clone was counted only a few times. The chain carries TRBV7-3 and TRBJ1-1; unclear D gene. CDR1 and CDR2 (germline): SGHTA, FQGTGA. The CDR3 covers 14 residues. V was trimmed by 5 bases and J by 0 bases, leaving 10 bases between them. The CDR3 spells CASSLLGVNTEAFF. CDR3 DNA sequence: TGTGCCAGCAGCCTCCTGGGAGTGAACACTGAAGCTTTCTTT.

The sample holds a few counts of this clone. The CDR3 here is CASSSRASGGSYEQYF. DNA of the CDR3: TGTGCCAGCAGCTCCCGGGCTAGCGGGGGATCCTACGAGCAGTACTTC. This chain uses TRBV5-4 with TRBJ2-7; 10 nucleotides match TRBD2. J lost 1 base, V lost 3 bases, and 7 bases had no gene match. From germline, CDR1 is SGHNT and CDR2 YYREEE (reference sequence). This CDR3 contains 16 residues.

The rearrangement links TRBV4-3 to TRBJ1-2, with D unresolved. The germline CDR1 and CDR2 sequences are LGHNA and YSLEER. V lost 0 bases and J 5 bases, leaving 7 bases between the germline ends. This CDR3 has 13 residues. This chain's CDR3 is CASSQDAGYGYTF. DNA for the CDR3: TGCGCCAGCAGCCAAGATGCGGGATATGGCTACACCTTC.

The chain couples TRBV7-2 to TRBJ1-2, with D possibly TRBD1 on 5 matching bases. With 7 bases removed from V and 4 bases from J, the gap between germline ends came to 19 bases. Germline-derived CDR1 and CDR2 are SGHTA and FQGNSA. The length of the CDR3 is 15 residues. CDR3 region: CASTPTELLGYGYTF. The CDR3 bases are TGTGCCAGCACCCCGACAGAACTTTTGGGCTATGGCTACACCTTC.

The chain couples TRBV12-5 to TRBJ2-3, with 9 bases fitting TRBD2. The V segment lost 7 bases and the J segment 2 bases; nucleotides outside the gene matches: 4. CDR3 length: 14 residues. The germline V gene has CDR1 LGHNT and CDR2 FRNRAP. CDR3 loop: CASARGGATDTQYF. DNA for the CDR3: TGTGCTAGTGCCCGCGGGGGGGCCACAGATACGCAGTATTTT.

V gene TRBV27 combines with J gene TRBJ1-5; TRBD1 matches at 7 bases. CDR1 MNHEY and CDR2 SMNVEV come from the germline V gene (reference sequence). J lost 7 bases, V lost 5 bases, and 8 bases had no gene match. There are 14 residues in the CDR3. The CDR3: CASSPRDSQQPQHF. The CDR3 DNA follows: TGTGCCAGCAGTCCTAGGGACAGTCAACAGCCCCAGCATTTT.

This sequence joins TRBV7-8 and TRBJ1-6, with 7 bases lining up with TRBD1. The J segment lost 7 bases and the V segment lost 5 bases, leaving 8 bases of the junction unmatched. CDR3 length equals 15 residues. The germline CDR1 and CDR2 sequences are SGHVS and FQNEAQ. The CDR3 region is CASSPGGTQNSPLHF. The CDR3 nucleotides are TGTGCCAGCAGCCCAGGGGGGACCCAGAATTCACCCCTCCACTTT.

Remarks on this clone: An end of the junction differs from the germline gene, which may be a read error. Other nucleotide sequences from this sample produce the same CDR3. The chain carries TRBV18 and TRBJ2-1; TRBD1 agrees at 7 bases. CDR1 is KGHSH and CDR2 is LQKENI in the germline V gene. This CDR3 has 15 residues. The CDR3 here is CASSPQGTSYNEQFF. Here the CDR3 DNA reads TGTGCCAGCTCGCCACAGGGGACATCCTACAATGAGCAGTTCTTC.